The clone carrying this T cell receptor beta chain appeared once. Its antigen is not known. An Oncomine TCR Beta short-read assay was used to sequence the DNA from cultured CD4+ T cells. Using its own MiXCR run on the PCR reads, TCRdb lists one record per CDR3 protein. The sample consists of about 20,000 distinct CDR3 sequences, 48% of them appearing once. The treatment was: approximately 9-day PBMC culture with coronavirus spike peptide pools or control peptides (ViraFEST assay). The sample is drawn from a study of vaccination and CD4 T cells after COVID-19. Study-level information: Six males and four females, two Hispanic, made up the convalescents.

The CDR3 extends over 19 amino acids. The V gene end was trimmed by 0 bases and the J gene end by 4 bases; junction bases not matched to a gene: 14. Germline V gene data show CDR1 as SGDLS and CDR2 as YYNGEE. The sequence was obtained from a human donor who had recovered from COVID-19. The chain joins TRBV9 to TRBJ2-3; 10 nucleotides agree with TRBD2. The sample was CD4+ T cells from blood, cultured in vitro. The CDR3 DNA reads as TGTGCCAGCAGCGTAGGTCTAGCGGGGGCAACACTACTGTCAGATACGCAGTATTTT. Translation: CASSVGLAGATLLSDTQYF.